A selection of T cell receptor beta chains follows, all from one sample in a study of shared clonotypes between healthy human individuals. Using immunoSEQ multiplex PCR, the repertoire was profiled, and TCRdb retains in-frame clones only, with some absent. The data show some 630,000 clones, about 78% seen once. What was sequenced was memory CD4+ T cells sorted from blood. The source is a young woman in good health. Both conserved end residues are part of each CDR3. D genes are given only for firm matches. Not every row has a clone size; where given, it reads once, few, many or a size class.

cdr3_nt cdr3_aa j_call v_call d_call clone_size
TGTGCCAGCAGTCCCCCTTCAACGGCGGACAATGAGCAGTTCTTC CASSPPSTADNEQFF TRBJ2-1 TRBV6-5 NA NA
TGCAGCGTTGAAGGGTACAGGGCCTATGGCTACACCTTC CSVEGYRAYGYTF TRBJ1-2 TRBV29-1 NA NA
TGTGCCAGCAGTTTACTAGGGATAAGACAGCCCCAGCATTTT CASSLLGIRQPQHF TRBJ1-5 TRBV28 NA NA
TGTGCCAGCAGTCACGCCCTCGCGGCAGGGTTGGACGAGCAGTACTTC CASSHALAAGLDEQYF TRBJ2-7 TRBV2 NA few
TGTGCCAGCAGCCTAGGCAGTCGCACCTACGAGCAGTACTTC CASSLGSRTYEQYF TRBJ2-7 TRBV7-9 NA NA
TGTGCCAGCAGTTTCTCGGGACTAGCGGGAGGATACGAGCAGTACTTC CASSFSGLAGGYEQYF TRBJ2-7 TRBV27 TRBD2 NA
TGTGCCAGCAGTTTCAAGGGGGCGGGAGCTTTCTTT CASSFKGAGAFF TRBJ1-1 TRBV27 TRBD1 NA
TGTGCCAGTAGTATAATGGGGACAGGGGGTGATGGCTACACCTTC CASSIMGTGGDGYTF TRBJ1-2 TRBV19 TRBD1 few
TGCGCCAGCGGCCTTGGACTAGCGGGAGGCGAGGCGGTCGATGAGCAGTTCTTC CASGLGLAGGEAVDEQFF TRBJ2-1 TRBV5-1 TRBD2 NA
TGTGCCAGTAGTGCCCGGGACAGGGGAAGCTATGGCTACACCTTC CASSARDRGSYGYTF TRBJ1-2 TRBV19 TRBD1 few
TGTGCCAGCAGCAAAACTGGAGACGGAAATCAGCCCCAGCATTTT CASSKTGDGNQPQHF TRBJ1-5 TRBV21-1 NA NA
TGTGCCAGCAGCTCATCACTAGCGGGAGTCAATGAGCAGTTCTTC CASSSSLAGVNEQFF TRBJ2-1 TRBV7-3 TRBD2 NA
TGCAGCGCTTGGGTAGGGGCAGGGAGGACTGAAGCTTTCTTT CSAWVGAGRTEAFF TRBJ1-1 TRBV29-1 NA few
TGTGCCAGCAGCGACAGTACTGGCAGGGGTCGTAACACCGGGGAGCTGTTTTTT CASSDSTGRGRNTGELFF TRBJ2-2 TRBV11-3 NA NA
TGTGCCAGCACGGCGACTAGCTATAACGAGCAGTACTTC CASTATSYNEQYF TRBJ2-7 TRBV2 TRBD2 once
TGCGCCAGCAGCTTGGCCCCATTACAGGGGGCTCTTCGGGACGAGCAGTACTTC CASSLAPLQGALRDEQYF TRBJ2-7 TRBV5-1 TRBD1 NA
TGTGCCAGCAGCCCCCGGGACATCCATGGCTACACCTTC CASSPRDIHGYTF TRBJ1-2 TRBV13 NA NA
TGTGCCAGCTCACCACCGTCGGGAGGGGGCTACGAGCAGTACTTC CASSPPSGGGYEQYF TRBJ2-7 TRBV18 TRBD2 once
TGCGCCAGCAGCTTGGCCCAGGATTCTGGAAACACCATATATTTT CASSLAQDSGNTIYF TRBJ1-3 TRBV5-1 NA few
TGTGCCAGCAGCGATCGCCTACAGGGGGCAGAGGGCTACACCTTC CASSDRLQGAEGYTF TRBJ1-2 TRBV28 TRBD1 NA
TGTGCCAGCAGCCAGAAGCGGGGACCATCCTACGAGCAGTACTTC CASSQKRGPSYEQYF TRBJ2-7 TRBV27 TRBD2 few
TGTGCCAGCAGCTTAACAGGGGAATCAAAGACCCAGTACTTC CASSLTGESKTQYF TRBJ2-5 TRBV7-9 TRBD1 NA
TGTGCCAGCAGTGAATTTGGGTTAACTTTCTTT CASSEFGLTFF TRBJ1-1 TRBV6-1 NA NA
TGTGCCAGCAGCCGCACAGTAGCGGGAGGGCCCGACTCCGAGCAGTACTTC CASSRTVAGGPDSEQYF TRBJ2-7 TRBV11-2 TRBD2 NA
TGTGCCAGCAGCATGGACAGGGGGCGGATCGTCCGGGGTGAAAAACTGTTTTTT CASSMDRGRIVRGEKLFF TRBJ1-4 TRBV7-8 TRBD1 NA
TGTGCCAGTAGCGGGAGTGGATTCAATGAGCAGTTCTTC CASSGSGFNEQFF TRBJ2-1 TRBV2 TRBD2 NA
TGTGCCAGCAGCGGAGCTGTTCGGCAAGCTTTCTTT CASSGAVRQAFF TRBJ1-1 TRBV11-2 NA NA